The rows below give T cell receptor beta chains drawn from one sample of a study of shared clonotypes between healthy human individuals. TCRdb's table, derived via immunoSEQ multiplex PCR, lists solely in-frame clones and lacks some. The repertoire includes about 510,000 clones, 60% to 80% of them detected once, and under 15% sits in the top ten. The sequenced sample was PBMCs. These receptors all stem from a woman in her forties in good health. Some clones in this sample may be carry-over from other donors' samples. CDR3s include the opening cysteine and the closing phenylalanine or tryptophan. A D gene is named only where the DNA matches it firmly. For some rows the clone size is stated as once, few or many, or as a class when expanded; others skip it.

CDR3 length	D gene	J gene	clone size	V gene	CDR3 DNA	CDR3 protein
13	NA	TRBJ1-1	few	TRBV9	TGTGCCAGCAGCAGGGATTTGAACACTGAAGCTTTCTTT	CASSRDLNTEAFF
14	TRBD1	TRBJ1-1	NA	TRBV7-2	TGTGCCAGCACCGACAGGGCAAGTAACACTGAAGCTTTCTTT	CASTDRASNTEAFF
14	NA	TRBJ1-2	many	TRBV27	TGTGCCAGCAGTATGGCGGGGTACAACTATGGCTACACCTTC	CASSMAGYNYGYTF
17	TRBD2	TRBJ2-3	NA	TRBV14	TGTGCCAGCAGCCAAGAGTACGGGAGGGCCTCCATAGATACGCAGTATTTT	CASSQEYGRASIDTQYF
11	TRBD1	TRBJ1-2	NA	TRBV29-1	TGCAGCGTACGACAGGGGTATGGCTACACCTTC	CSVRQGYGYTF
12	NA	TRBJ2-5	NA	TRBV7-9	TGTGCCAGCAACTACCTCCGAGAGACCCAGTACTTC	CASNYLRETQYF
14	NA	TRBJ2-7	NA	TRBV27	TGTGCCAGCAGTTCCCGACTAGGGGGCTACGAGCAGTACTTC	CASSSRLGGYEQYF
13	NA	TRBJ1-1	NA	TRBV18	TGTGCCAGCTCACCAGGGTGGGACACTGAAGCTTTCTTT	CASSPGWDTEAFF
12	NA	TRBJ2-1	NA	TRBV14	TGTGCCAGCAGCCAAACAGGGTATGAGCAGTTCTTC	CASSQTGYEQFF
15	TRBD2	TRBJ2-5	NA	TRBV28	TGTGCCAGCAGTGCCGGGACTACGTCTGGAGAGACCCAGTACTTC	CASSAGTTSGETQYF
15	NA	TRBJ1-1	NA	TRBV7-2	TGTGCCAGCAGCTTGAGCAGGGAAGTTCACACTGAAGCTTTCTTT	CASSLSREVHTEAFF
14	TRBD1	TRBJ2-2	NA	TRBV6-1	TGTGCCAGCAGGGACAGGGGATACACCGGGGAGCTGTTTTTT	CASRDRGYTGELFF
16	TRBD2	TRBJ2-1	NA	TRBV5-1	TGCGCCAGCAGCCAATCCCGACTAGCGGTAGTCGATGAGCAGTTCTTC	CASSQSRLAVVDEQFF
15	NA	TRBJ2-7	NA	TRBV10-3	TGTGCCATCAGCCACAACGCGGCCTCAACCTACGAGCAGTACTTC	CAISHNAASTYEQYF
13	NA	TRBJ2-5	NA	TRBV2	TGTGCCAGCAGTGAGGACAGCGAAGAGACCCAGTACTTC	CASSEDSEETQYF
15	TRBD1	TRBJ1-5	many	TRBV28	TGTGCCAGCAGCCACCGGGACAGACCCAATCAGCCCCAGCATTTT	CASSHRDRPNQPQHF
16	TRBD2	TRBJ2-3	NA	TRBV6-6	TGTGCCAGCAGTTCTAGCGGGAGAGGCTTTACAGATACGCAGTATTTT	CASSSSGRGFTDTQYF